Listed here is a single T cell receptor (beta chain). Its target is unknown. The table came from immunoSEQ multiplex PCR; TCRdb's copy has only in-frame clones and leaves some out. The sample contains around 69,000 clones, 70% to 85% of which appear only once. The CDR3 loop spans 16 amino acids. Per germline, CDR1 MGHRA and CDR2 YSYEKL. The V gene end was trimmed by 1 base and the J gene end by 1 base; junction bases not matched to a gene: 3. Expansion of antigen-specific CD4+ T cells with viral peptide pools was carried out by the ViraFEST assay before sequencing. Between days 9 and 11 of culture, CD4+ T cells were separated out. Participants each got two BNT162b2 or mRNA-1273 vaccine doses. These data belong to a study of vaccination effects on CD4 cells after COVID-19.

The sample in question was CD4+ T cells from PBMCs cultured with HCoV-229E spike peptides, obtained after COVID-19 vaccination. This receptor was identified in a human donor who received a COVID-19 vaccine. This rearrangement joins TRBV4-1 to TRBJ2-2; 7 bases line up with TRBD1. The CDR3 sequence is CASSQVAGGNTGELFF. As DNA, the CDR3 is TGCGCCAGCAGCCAAGTTGCAGGGGGGAACACCGGGGAGCTGTTTTTT.